One sample yielded the 15 T cell receptor beta chains listed below, sequenced in a study of T cell clones after liver transplantation. The repertoire was sequenced with immunoSEQ multiplex PCR; TCRdb's copy has only in-frame clones and lacks some. The sample lists 55,000 to 75,000 clones; approximately 70% were seen once. The material was CD4+ T cells from blood, obtained at the roughly 15-month timepoint. These receptors were taken from a human patient who received a liver transplant. Some T cells may be supplied by the graft donor.

By its share, this clone is medium-sized (0.01 to 0.1%). The V gene is TRBV6-4, the J gene TRBJ2-2, with 12 bases aligning to TRBD2. This CDR3 contains 15 residues. The ends lost 6 bases at V and 3 bases at J; junction bases unmatched: 2. Per the germline V gene, CDR1 is MRHNA and CDR2 is SNTAGT. As DNA, the CDR3 is TGTGCCAGCAGCAGGACTAGCGGGGACACCGGGGAGCTGTTTTTT. This codes for CASSRTSGDTGELFF.

This chain joins TRBV5-4 and TRBJ2-5, with D possibly TRBD1 on 6 matching bases. V gave up 0 bases and J gave up 5 bases, with 17 bases separating them. This CDR3 has 16 amino acids. Germline values: CDR1 SGHNT, CDR2 YYREEE (reference sequence). The CDR3 reads CASSLEWGRGGETQYF. The DNA of the CDR3 is TGTGCCAGCAGCTTGGAGTGGGGGCGCGGTGGGGAGACCCAGTACTTC.

This chain links TRBV27 with TRBJ1-6; perhaps TRBD1 as D (5 bases). Germline CDR1 reads MNHEY; CDR2 reads SMNVEV (reference sequence). This CDR3 has 13 amino acids. V lost 6 bases and J lost 10, with 13 bases in between. CDR3 in DNA: TGTGCCAGCAGGGCCAGGGCCCACTCACCCCTCCACTTT. Amino acid sequence: CASRARAHSPLHF.

This clone turned up a few times. The chain links TRBV30 to TRBJ2-3; perhaps TRBD2 as D (6 bases). Germline CDR1 is GTSNPN and CDR2 is SVGIG (reference sequence). The CDR3 has 14 amino acids. Between the trimmed V and J ends, which lost 5 bases and 0 bases, there was a span of 12 bases. The CDR3 loop reads CAWFRAGSTDTQYF. CDR3 DNA sequence: TGTGCCTGGTTCCGAGCGGGTAGCACAGATACGCAGTATTTT.

In DNA form, the CDR3 reads TGTGCCAGCAGCATCCGGACTAGCGGGGGGTACGAGCAGTACTTC. Protein: CASSIRTSGGYEQYF. The V and J genes are TRBV16 and TRBJ2-7; 14 nucleotides align to TRBD2. CDR1 and CDR2 (germline): KGHSY, FQNENV. V was clipped by 5 bases and J by 4 bases; unmatched bases: 4. The length of the CDR3 is 15 residues.

The chain carries TRBV15 and TRBJ2-5, with 9 bases fitting TRBD1. The CDR3 has 15 amino acids. CDR1 is LNHNV and CDR2 is YYDKDF in the germline V gene (reference sequence). Germline trimming cut 1 base from V and 2 bases from J; bases unmatched to any gene: 2. For the CDR3, the DNA is TGTGCCACCAGCAGAGCGGGACAGGGTCAAGAGACCCAGTACTTC. It is translated as CATSRAGQGQETQYF. Supplemented by reference TRBV15 and TRBJ2-5, the full variable domain reads DAMVIQNPRYQVTQFGKPVTLSCSQTLNHNVMYWYQQKSSQAPKLLFHYYDKDFNNEADTPDNFQSRRPNTSFCFLDIRSPGLGDTAMYLCATSRAGQGQETQYFGPGTRLLVL.

This clone occurred a few times. The chain has TRBV7-8 and TRBJ2-1; the D gene is possibly TRBD2 (5 bases). The CDR3 extends over 19 amino acids. Per germline, CDR1 SGHVS and CDR2 FQNEAQ. V shed 2 bases and J shed 1 base, with 21 bases lying between them. Here the CDR3 reads CASSLSSGGHPGSYNEQFF. The CDR3 region has the DNA TGTGCCAGCAGCTTATCCTCCGGCGGGCACCCGGGATCCTACAATGAGCAGTTCTTC. The full variable domain, in which reference TRBV7-8 and TRBJ2-1 provide the parts outside the CDR3, is GAGVSQSPRYKVAKRGQDVALRCDPISGHVSLFWYQQALGQGPEFLTYFQNEAQLDKSGLPSDRFFAERPEGSVSTLKIQRTQQEDSAVYLCASSLSSGGHPGSYNEQFFGPGTRLTVL.

V is TRBV30 and J is TRBJ1-4, with unresolved D. Germline V gene lookup returns CDR1 GTSNPN and CDR2 SVGIG (reference sequence). Trimming removed 0 bases from V and 12 bases from J, with 14 bases in between. This CDR3 has 13 residues. CDR3 region: CAWSVPSKRELFF. CDR3 in DNA: TGTGCCTGGAGTGTACCCTCGAAAAGGGAACTGTTTTTT.

The chain recombines TRBV14 with TRBJ1-1, with D hard to call. Trimming left V 3 bases short and J 0 bases short, with 8 bases between. This CDR3 region has 14 residues. Germline V CDR1 and CDR2: SGHDN, FVKESK. The CDR3 coding sequence is TGTGCCAGCAGCCATTCTGGAATGAACACTGAAGCTTTCTTT. Residues: CASSHSGMNTEAFF.

This rearrangement joins TRBV7-2 to TRBJ1-6, with D perhaps TRBD1 (5 bases). This CDR3 is 13 amino acids long. Germline V CDR1 and CDR2: SGHTA, FQGNSA. Trimming removed 5 bases at V and 15 bases at J, with 17 bases between. For the CDR3, the DNA is TGTGCCAGCAGCCCCGGGGACGGCACTCTCCTCCACTTT. It is translated as CASSPGDGTLLHF.

This clone is deemed medium-sized (0.01 to 0.1%). The rearrangement uses TRBV5-1 and TRBJ1-4; 7 bases are a match to TRBD1. This CDR3 is built from 16 residues. Germline V CDR1 and CDR2: SGHRS, YFSETQ. The V gene end was trimmed by 0 bases and the J gene end by 7 bases; junction bases not matched to a gene: 9. CDR3 sequence reads: CASSLGTGVGSEKLFF. The CDR3 DNA reads as TGCGCCAGCAGCTTGGGGACAGGCGTTGGGAGTGAAAAACTGTTTTTT.

This chain uses TRBV5-8 with TRBJ1-3, with 7 bases identical to TRBD1. The DNA end is a closer match to TRBJ2-2, so the J assignment may be wrong. From germline, CDR1 is SGHTS and CDR2 YDEGEE. There are 17 residues in the CDR3. The CDR3 sequence: CASSLTLGTANTGELFF. In DNA form, the CDR3 reads TGTGCCAGCAGCTTGACCCTCGGGACAGCGAACACCGGGGAGCTGTTTTTT.

The chain couples TRBV19 to TRBJ1-1, with D tentatively TRBD1 (5 bases). Germline-derived CDR1 and CDR2 are LNHDA and SQIVND (reference sequence). The CDR3 sequence is 13 residues long. V lost 10 bases, J lost 7 bases, and 19 bases lay in between. As DNA, the CDR3 is TGTGCCACCCCGGGCAGGGAGGGAGGTGAAGCTTTCTTT. It translates to CATPGREGGEAFF.

Notes on this clone: One end of the junction is discordant with germline, which a read error may explain. The V and J genes are TRBV6-1 and TRBJ2-3; 10 nucleotides match TRBD2. The CDR3 contains 15 residues. CDR1 MNHNS and CDR2 SASEGT come from the germline V gene. This chain's CDR3 is CASIEELAGFDTQYF. The CDR3, as DNA: TGTGCCAGCATTGAAGAACTAGCGGGGTTCGATACGCAGTATTTT.

This chain links TRBV18 with TRBJ2-1, with 10 bases matching TRBD2. Germline CDR1 KGHSH, CDR2 LQKENI. Trimming cost V 1 base and J 5 bases; bases outside gene matches: 2. The CDR3 is 15 residues long. As DNA, the CDR3 is TGTGCCAGCTCACCACAGCGGGGGGGCAACAATGAGCAGTTCTTC. It specifies CASSPQRGGNNEQFF.